This T cell receptor (beta chain) is drawn from a study of Graves' ophthalmopathy and Graves' hyperthyroidism. Amplifying from RNA transcripts, the study obtained TCR beta CDR3 regions. Following a first-round RT-PCR that used HTBI primers, a second-round multiplex PCR was carried out. TCRdb reprocessed the multiplex PCR reads via MiXCR and lists one record per CDR3 protein. The table includes some 350,000 distinct CDR3 sequences, roughly 15% detected once. The sample taken for sequencing was peripheral blood. This TCR was recovered from an adult woman with stable Graves' hyperthyroidism.

Here the CDR3 reads CASSQESKDGPQHF. As DNA, the CDR3 is TGCGCCAGCAGCCAAGAGAGCAAGGATGGGCCCCAGCATTTT. The rearrangement uses TRBV4-1 and TRBJ1-5; D uncertain. The CDR3 spans 14 residues. Germline V gives CDR1 MGHRA, CDR2 YSYEKL. Trimming pared 0 bases from V and 9 bases from J, leaving 12 bases between.